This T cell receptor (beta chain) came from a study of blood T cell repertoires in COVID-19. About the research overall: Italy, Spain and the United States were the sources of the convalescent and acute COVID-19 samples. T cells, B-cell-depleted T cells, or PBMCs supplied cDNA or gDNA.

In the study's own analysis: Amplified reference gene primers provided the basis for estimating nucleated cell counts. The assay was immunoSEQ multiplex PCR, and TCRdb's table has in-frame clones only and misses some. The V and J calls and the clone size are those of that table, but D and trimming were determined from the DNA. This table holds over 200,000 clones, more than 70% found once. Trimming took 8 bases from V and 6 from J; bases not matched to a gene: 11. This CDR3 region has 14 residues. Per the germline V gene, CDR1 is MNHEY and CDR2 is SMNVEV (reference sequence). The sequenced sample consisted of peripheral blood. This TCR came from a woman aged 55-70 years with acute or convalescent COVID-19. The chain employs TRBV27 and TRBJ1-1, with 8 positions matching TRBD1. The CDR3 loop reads CASRSQGARSEAFF. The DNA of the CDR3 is TGTGCCAGCCGCTCTCAGGGGGCAAGGTCTGAAGCTTTCTTT.